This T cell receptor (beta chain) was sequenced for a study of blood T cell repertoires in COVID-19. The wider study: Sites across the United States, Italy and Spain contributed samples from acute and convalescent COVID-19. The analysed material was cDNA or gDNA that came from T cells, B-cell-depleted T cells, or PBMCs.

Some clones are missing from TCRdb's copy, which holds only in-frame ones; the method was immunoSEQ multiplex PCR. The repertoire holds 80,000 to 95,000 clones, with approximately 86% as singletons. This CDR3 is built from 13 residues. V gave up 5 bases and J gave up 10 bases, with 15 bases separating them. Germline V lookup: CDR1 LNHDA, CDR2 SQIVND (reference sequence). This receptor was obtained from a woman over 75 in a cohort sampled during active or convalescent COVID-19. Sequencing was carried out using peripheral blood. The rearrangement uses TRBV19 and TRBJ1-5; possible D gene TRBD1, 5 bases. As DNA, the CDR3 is TGTGCCAGTAGTTTCGGCAGGGAGGGTCCCCAGCATTTT. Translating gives CASSFGREGPQHF.